The source of this T cell receptor beta chain is a study of human T cells and chemical hapten exposure. Background on the study: Read at 6 days, the patch tests placed 0.01% DPC on the upper back.

Comment on this clonotype: Its antigen is unknown.

Using its own MiXCR run on the RACE reads, TCRdb lists one record per CDR3 protein. The top ten hold roughly 2.4% of the sample, which has tens of thousands of distinct CDR3 sequences, roughly 10% seen once. V shed 0 bases, J shed 6 bases, and the junction held 4 bases outside the gene matches. The CDR3 loop spans 16 amino acids. CDR1 LGHDT and CDR2 YNNKEL come from the germline V gene (reference sequence). Sample time point: patch test 2, 6 weeks after DPC sensitization. Stated treatment: therapeutic diphenylcyclopropenone sensitization with weekly scalp DPC. Whole-study results and caveats: Donors had alopecia, so their immune response may differ from healthy people's.

The TCR comes from a woman aged 30 to 39 with alopecia areata. Some clones in this sample may be carry-over from other donors' samples. The rearrangement joins TRBV3-1 to TRBJ2-2, with 10 nucleotides matching TRBD1. This sample comprised whole blood, obtained in connection with sensitization to the hapten diphenylcyclopropenone (DPC). The CDR3 DNA sequence: TGTGCCAGCAGCCAAGATGGGGACAGGGGTTCCGGGGAGCTGTTTTTT. This sequence encodes CASSQDGDRGSGELFF.